This is a list of T cell receptor beta chains from one sample in a study of blood T cell repertoires in COVID-19. This table comes from immunoSEQ multiplex PCR, and its TCRdb copy is limited to in-frame clones, with some not included. This sample has about 300,000 clones, with approximately 83% found just once. Sequenced material: peripheral blood. Receptors were obtained from a human donor in a cohort sampled during active COVID-19. Both conserved end residues are part of each CDR3. A D gene is named only where the DNA matches it firmly. Expanded clones are given a class, and other clones once, few, many or no size at all.

>TRBV7-9|NA|NA|TRBJ2-4
CASSLSQTGNIQYF
TGTGCCAGCAGCTTATCCCAGACAGGAAACATTCAGTACTTC
>TRBV10-3|NA|once|TRBJ1-3
CATALGGGRNTIYF
TGTGCCACTGCCCTAGGGGGGGGGCGAAACACCATATATTTT
>TRBV6-2/TRBV6-3|TRBD2|once|TRBJ2-7
CASSISGSGYEQYF
TGTGCCAGCAGCATTAGCGGGAGTGGATACGAGCAGTACTTC
>TRBV19|NA|NA|TRBJ1-2
CASSLQFYGYTF
TGTGCCAGTAGTCTCCAGTTCTATGGCTACACCTTC
>TRBV9|NA|NA|TRBJ2-5
CARTRGSQETQYF
TGTGCCAGAACCCGTGGGAGCCAAGAGACCCAGTACTTC
>TRBV7-2|TRBD2|NA|TRBJ2-1
CASSETSGRAGAKFF
TGTGCCAGCAGCGAGACTAGCGGGAGGGCCGGGGCGAAGTTCTTC
>TRBV7-2|NA|NA|TRBJ1-6
CASSLEASVRVPLHF
TGTGCCAGCAGCTTAGAGGCCAGCGTGAGGGTACCCCTCCACTTT
>TRBV11-2|NA|NA|TRBJ2-7
CASSLASSGGNYYEQYF
TGTGCCAGCAGCTTAGCCTCGTCGGGCGGGAACTACTACGAGCAGTACTTC
>TRBV5-6|NA|NA|TRBJ2-5
CASSTYEETQYF
TGTGCCAGCAGCACCTATGAAGAGACCCAGTACTTC
>TRBV12-3/TRBV12-4|NA|once|TRBJ1-5
CASSLLSQPQHF
TGTGCCAGCAGTTTACTCAGTCAGCCCCAGCATTTT
>TRBV7-9|TRBD1|NA|TRBJ2-2
CASSRQGTNTGELFF
TGTGCCAGCAGCCGACAGGGGACGAACACCGGGGAGCTGTTTTTT
>TRBV3-1/TRBV3-2|TRBD2|NA|TRBJ2-7
CASSRTSPYEQYF
TGTGCCAGCAGCCGGACTAGTCCCTACGAGCAGTACTTC
>TRBV4-2|TRBD1|NA|TRBJ2-7
CASSQLPTGTGVPYEQYF
TGTGCCAGCAGCCAATTACCTACCGGGACAGGGGTTCCCTACGAGCAGTACTTC
>TRBV2|TRBD2|once|TRBJ2-1
CASVRRASGSHEQFF
TGTGCCAGCGTTCGTAGGGCTAGCGGGAGTCATGAGCAGTTCTTC
>TRBV11-2|NA|NA|TRBJ1-3
CASSGIRHSGNTIYF
TGTGCCAGCAGCGGCATCCGACACTCTGGAAACACCATATATTTT
>TRBV15|NA|few|TRBJ2-1
CATSRDDPGDDNEQFF
TGTGCCACCAGCAGAGACGACCCGGGGGATGACAATGAGCAGTTCTTC
>TRBV7-2|TRBD2|NA|TRBJ2-7
CASSLGLAGVYEQYF
TGTGCCAGCAGCCTGGGACTAGCGGGGGTTTACGAGCAGTACTTC
>TRBV6-5|TRBD1|many|TRBJ2-7
CASTLTGAAYEQYF
TGTGCCAGCACCTTGACAGGGGCAGCCTACGAGCAGTACTTC
>TRBV7-2|NA|NA|TRBJ2-3
CASSLRLSTDTQYF
TGTGCCAGCAGCTTAAGACTTAGCACAGATACGCAGTATTTT
>TRBV19|TRBD2|NA|TRBJ2-2
CASRDYYTGELFF
TGTGCCAGTCGGGACTATTACACCGGGGAGCTGTTTTTT
>TRBV3-1/TRBV3-2|TRBD2|NA|TRBJ2-7
CASSPGTSGPYEQYF
TGTGCCAGCAGCCCCGGGACTAGCGGACCCTACGAGCAGTACTTC
>TRBV28|NA|NA|TRBJ1-6
CASSLNSPLLRLHF
TGTGCCAGCAGCCTTAATTCACCCCTCCTGCGCCTCCACTTT